The rows below give T cell receptor beta chains drawn from one sample of a study of control samples from healthy donors and cancer patients. The table came from immunoSEQ multiplex PCR; TCRdb's copy has only in-frame clones and leaves some out. The table has more than 100,000 clones, approximately 90% seen once. Sequenced: blood. Receptors were obtained from a man between 18 and 35 years old in good health. The conserved cysteine and the conserved F or W are not part of the CDR3 here.

j_gene | v_gene | CDR3aa
TRBJ1-1 | TRBV7-3 | ASSPVRLTEAF
TRBJ1-3 | TRBV28 | ASSPRGRSSGNTIY
TRBJ1-5 | TRBV11-2 | ASSLTLDQPQH
TRBJ2-1 | TRBV6-6 | ASSYGQRTPNEQF
TRBJ2-5 | TRBV7-3 | ASSSGGGSETQY
TRBJ2-2 | TRBV19 | ASKRSGELS
TRBJ2-1 | TRBV6-6 | ASSYGLGLSIHEQF
TRBJ1-5 | TRBV28 | ASSLSAGNQPQH
TRBJ2-5 | TRBV5-1 | ASTAGGLETQY
TRBJ1-3 | TRBV11-1 | ASSFQAESPGNTIY
TRBJ1-2 | TRBV6-5 | ASRTAIQGDYGYT
TRBJ1-1 | TRBV9 | ASSVGQGTEAF
TRBJ1-6 | TRBV2 | ASKQGTGSPLH
TRBJ1-4 | TRBV5-1 | ASSFGQGREKLF
TRBJ2-1 | TRBV11-2 | ASSLEGRGSNEQF
TRBJ2-1 | TRBV7-9 | ASSSGVSGVGDNEQF
TRBJ2-1 | TRBV5-4 | ASSPDRGDEQF
TRBJ2-1 | TRBV6-2/TRBV6-3 | ASSYSSTSGYNEQF
TRBJ1-5 | TRBV3-1/TRBV3-2 | ASSQDTGASNQPQH
TRBJ1-2 | TRBV10-3 | AILGPEGNGGYT
TRBJ1-1 | TRBV28 | ASSSPGTANTEAF
TRBJ2-3 | TRBV9 | ASSVELAGGSDTQY
TRBJ2-3 | TRBV10-3 | AISQAGTDTQY
TRBJ1-1 | TRBV12-3/TRBV12-4 | ASFLNTEAF
TRBJ2-5 | TRBV2 | ASGLLRIQETQY
TRBJ2-3 | TRBV14 | ASSQDIVVSTDTQY
TRBJ2-2 | TRBV3-1/TRBV3-2 | ASSQRDWIITGELF
TRBJ1-6 | TRBV6-6 | ASSYGDNSPLH
TRBJ2-5 | TRBV3-1/TRBV3-2 | ASSQDSGTSGETQY
TRBJ2-3 | TRBV2 | ASSFSRTAPSTDTQY